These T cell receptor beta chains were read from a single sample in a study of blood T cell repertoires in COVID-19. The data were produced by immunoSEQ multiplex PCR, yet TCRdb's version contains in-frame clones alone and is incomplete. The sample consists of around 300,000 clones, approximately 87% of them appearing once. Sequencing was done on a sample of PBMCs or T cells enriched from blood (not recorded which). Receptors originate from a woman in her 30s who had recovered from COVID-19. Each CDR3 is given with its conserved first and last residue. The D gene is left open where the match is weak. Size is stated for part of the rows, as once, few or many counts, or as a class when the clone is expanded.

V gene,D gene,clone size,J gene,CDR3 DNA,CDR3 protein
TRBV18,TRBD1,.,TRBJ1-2,TGTGCCAGCTCAGTCACTGGACAGGGGGCGATTTCTAACTATGGCTACACCTTC,CASSVTGQGAISNYGYTF
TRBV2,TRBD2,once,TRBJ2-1,TGTGCCAGCAGTTTGACTAGCGAAATTGGGACTCGTAATGAGCAGTTCTTC,CASSLTSEIGTRNEQFF
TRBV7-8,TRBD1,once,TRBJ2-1,TGTGCCAGCAGCTCCCGGGACAGTATCAATGAGCAGTTCTTC,CASSSRDSINEQFF
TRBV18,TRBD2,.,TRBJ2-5,TGTGCCAGCTCACCAGGCGGGGGTAGCGAGACCCAGTACTTC,CASSPGGGSETQYF
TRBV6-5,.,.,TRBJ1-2,TGTGCCAGCAGCTACGGGCATAACTATGGCTACACCTTC,CASSYGHNYGYTF
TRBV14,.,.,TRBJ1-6,TGTGCCAGCAGCCTGGGGGGGGGCACTCATTCACCCCTCCACTTT,CASSLGGGTHSPLHF
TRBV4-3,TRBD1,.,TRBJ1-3,TGCGCCAGCAGCTTCAGGGGGCCTGGAAACACCATATATTTT,CASSFRGPGNTIYF
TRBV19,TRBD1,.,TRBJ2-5,TGTGCCTCCCGCAAGGGGACAGGGGAGTGGGAGACCCAGTACTTC,CASRKGTGEWETQYF
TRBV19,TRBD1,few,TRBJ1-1,TGTGCCAGTAGTGCGACCGGGACAGGGGTTGGTAGGAGAACTGAAGCTTTCTTT,CASSATGTGVGRRTEAFF
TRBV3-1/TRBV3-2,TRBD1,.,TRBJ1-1,TGTGCCAGCAGCTCCCGGACAGGGGTAGGTCTTGACACTGAAGCTTTCTTT,CASSSRTGVGLDTEAFF
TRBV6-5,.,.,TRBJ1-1,TGTGCCAGCAGGCCCGGGACAAATTGGAGTGAAGCTTTCTTT,CASRPGTNWSEAFF
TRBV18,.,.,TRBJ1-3,TGTGCCAGCTCACCGGTTAGGCAGGGCTACTCTGGAAACACCATATATTTT,CASSPVRQGYSGNTIYF
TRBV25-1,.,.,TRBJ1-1,TGTGCCAGCAGTGGCCAAACCGGGACACCAAGGAACACTGAAGCTTTCTTT,CASSGQTGTPRNTEAFF
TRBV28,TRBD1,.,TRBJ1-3,TGTGCCAGCAGTTCGCCGGGACAGGGGTTCTCTGGAAACACCATATATTTT,CASSSPGQGFSGNTIYF
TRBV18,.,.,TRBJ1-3,TGTGCCAGCTCACCACCAGGAGGACCTGGAAACACCATATATTTT,CASSPPGGPGNTIYF
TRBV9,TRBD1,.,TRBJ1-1,TGTGCCAGCAGCCTGTGGACAGGGCTGAACACTGAAGCTTTCTTT,CASSLWTGLNTEAFF
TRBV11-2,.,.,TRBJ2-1,TGTGCCAGCAGCCCTAGGGCGGGGGCTATTAATGAGCAGTTCTTC,CASSPRAGAINEQFF
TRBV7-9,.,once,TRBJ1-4,TGTGCCAGCAGCCCCGTTAGGGGGTCTGGGGAAAAACTGTTTTTT,CASSPVRGSGEKLFF
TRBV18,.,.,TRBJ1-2,TGTGCCAGCTCATCCCCCACAGACTATGGCTACACCTTC,CASSSPTDYGYTF
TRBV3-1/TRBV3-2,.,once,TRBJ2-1,TGTGCCAGCAGCCAGTGGGGCCAGAGCTCCTACAATGAGCAGTTCTTC,CASSQWGQSSYNEQFF
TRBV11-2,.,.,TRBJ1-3,TGTGCCAGCAGCTCACGCTCAGGGTTTGGAAACACCATATATTTT,CASSSRSGFGNTIYF
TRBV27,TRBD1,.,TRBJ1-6,TGTGCCAGCAGTTCTCCAGGGGGCTCTGATTCACCCCTCCACTTT,CASSSPGGSDSPLHF
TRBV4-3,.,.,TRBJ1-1,TGCGCCAGCAGCCACGCACAGTCGAACACTGAAGCTTTCTTT,CASSHAQSNTEAFF
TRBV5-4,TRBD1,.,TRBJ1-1,TGTGCCAGCGCCCCGGGACAGGGCCAGGGGAACACTGAAGCTTTCTTT,CASAPGQGQGNTEAFF
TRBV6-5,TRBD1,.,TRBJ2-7,TGTGCCAGCAGTTTCACAGGGGTCGACGAGCAGTACTTC,CASSFTGVDEQYF
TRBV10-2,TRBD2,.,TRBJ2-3,TGCGCCAGCACTAAACCGGGACTAGCGGGGGGAACTAGCACAGATACGCAGTATTTT,CASTKPGLAGGTSTDTQYF
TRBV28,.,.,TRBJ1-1,TGTGCCAGCAGTTTAACGGGGGGCAGGACTGAAGCTTTCTTT,CASSLTGGRTEAFF
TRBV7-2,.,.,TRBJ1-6,TGTGCCAGCAGCACAGTGGGGGGTCGTGGGTCACCCCTCCACTTT,CASSTVGGRGSPLHF
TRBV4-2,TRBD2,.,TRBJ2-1,TGTGCCAGCAGCCAAGAGGGCGGGGGGACTTACAATGAGCAGTTCTTC,CASSQEGGGTYNEQFF
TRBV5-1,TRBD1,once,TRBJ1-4,TGCGCCAGCAGCCCAGGGACAGCCGCAACTAATGAAAAACTGTTTTTT,CASSPGTAATNEKLFF
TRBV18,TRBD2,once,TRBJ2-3,TGTGCCAGCTCACCACCAGGGGTTCGGGGGGTCACAGATACGCAGTATTTT,CASSPPGVRGVTDTQYF
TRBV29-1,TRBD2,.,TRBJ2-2,TGCAGCGCACGGACGGGAGGTAGCGGGGAAGGGGAGCTGTTTTTT,CSARTGGSGEGELFF
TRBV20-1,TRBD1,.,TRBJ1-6,TGCAGTGCTAGTTCGTGGATATTGGGGACAGGGGATTCCCATAATTCACCCCTCCACTTT,CSASSWILGTGDSHNSPLHF
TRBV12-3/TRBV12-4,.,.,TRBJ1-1,TGTGCCAGCAGAGAGGAGAACACTGAAGCTTTCTTT,CASREENTEAFF
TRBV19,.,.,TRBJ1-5,TGTGCCAGTAGGGCGGCCTATAGCAATCAGCCCCAGCATTTT,CASRAAYSNQPQHF
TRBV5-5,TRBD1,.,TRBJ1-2,TGTGCCAGCAGACTAAGTGGACAGGGATCAGACTATGGCTACACCTTC,CASRLSGQGSDYGYTF
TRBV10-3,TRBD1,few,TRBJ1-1,TGTGCCATCAGTGAGCTGCGAAGGGGGCCGGAGAACACTGAAGCTTTCTTT,CAISELRRGPENTEAFF
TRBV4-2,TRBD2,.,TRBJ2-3,TGTGCCAGCAGCCTAAAGCGCGGCGGGGGGGCCTACAACACAGATACGCAGTATTTT,CASSLKRGGGAYNTDTQYF
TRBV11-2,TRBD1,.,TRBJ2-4,TGTGCCAGCAGCCTCCAGATTGGGACAGAAAACATTCAGTACTTC,CASSLQIGTENIQYF
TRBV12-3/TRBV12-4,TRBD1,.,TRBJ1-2,TGTGCCAGCAGTACAGGACAGGGATGGGGCTACACCTTC,CASSTGQGWGYTF